Listed below are T cell receptor beta chains from one sample, sequenced in a study of blood T cell repertoires in COVID-19. Method: immunoSEQ multiplex PCR; TCRdb's copy keeps in-frame clones and lacks some. The table has 300,000 or so clones, about 85% seen once; the top ten hold around 3.7%. The sequenced material came from peripheral blood. These receptors all stem from a woman aged 50 to 60 with active or convalescent COVID-19. Each CDR3 is given with its conserved first and last residue. D genes are given only for firm matches. The size of a clone is reported for some rows only, either as once, few or many, or as a class for expanded clones.

clone_size,v_call,j_call,d_call,cdr3_aa,cdr3_nt
.,TRBV6-5,TRBJ2-1,TRBD1,CASSYGTVQQNEQFF,TGTGCCAGCAGTTACGGGACAGTGCAACAAAATGAGCAGTTCTTC
.,TRBV4-1,TRBJ1-1,.,CASSQRNRNAEAFF,TGCGCCAGCAGCCAAAGAAACAGGAACGCTGAAGCTTTCTTT
.,TRBV3-1/TRBV3-2,TRBJ1-5,.,CASGEQASNQPQHF,TGTGCCAGTGGTGAACAGGCTAGCAATCAGCCCCAGCATTTT
.,TRBV10-1,TRBJ1-1,.,CASREAPRTEAFF,TGCGCCAGCAGAGAGGCCCCGAGGACTGAAGCTTTCTTT
few,TRBV28,TRBJ1-2,.,CASHLRGGPHNGYTF,TGTGCCAGTCACCTGCGGGGGGGACCCCACAATGGCTACACCTTC
.,TRBV7-3,TRBJ2-2,.,CASSPRASVIGELFF,TGTGCCAGCAGCCCCCGGGCTAGCGTCATCGGGGAGCTGTTTTTT
.,TRBV5-1,TRBJ1-5,.,CASSLLGGYSNQPQHF,TGCGCCAGCAGCTTGTTAGGCGGTTATAGCAATCAGCCCCAGCATTTT
.,TRBV29-1,TRBJ2-7,TRBD1,CSAVDRAYEQYF,TGCAGCGCGGTGGACAGGGCCTACGAGCAGTACTTC
.,TRBV7-8,TRBJ1-5,.,CASSSNTGYNQPQHF,TGTGCCAGCAGCTCAAACACAGGGTACAATCAGCCCCAGCATTTT
.,TRBV5-1,TRBJ1-3,.,CASSLPGAGNTIYF,TGCGCCAGCAGCTTACCAGGGGCTGGAAACACCATATATTTT
.,TRBV5-4,TRBJ1-1,.,CASSEGTLNTEAFF,TGTGCCAGCAGTGAGGGAACACTGAACACTGAAGCTTTCTTT
.,TRBV13,TRBJ2-7,.,CASSLDEGLEQYF,TGTGCCAGCAGCTTAGACGAGGGACTCGAGCAGTACTTC
.,TRBV9,TRBJ1-6,.,CASSVKTEDSPLHF,TGTGCCAGCAGCGTTAAAACAGAAGATTCACCCCTCCACTTT
once,TRBV5-1,TRBJ2-1,.,CASSLVTGSYNEQFF,TGCGCCAGCAGCTTAGTTACAGGCTCCTACAATGAGCAGTTCTTC
.,TRBV28,TRBJ1-2,TRBD1,CASSLGQGARWYGYTF,TGTGCCAGCAGTTTAGGCCAGGGGGCTCGATGGTATGGCTACACCTTC
.,TRBV7-2,TRBJ1-6,TRBD1,CASSWPGQGNSPLHF,TGTGCCAGCAGCTGGCCGGGACAGGGAAATTCACCCCTCCACTTT
once,TRBV19,TRBJ2-1,.,CASSISMIGSDYNEQFF,TGTGCCAGTAGTATCTCCATGATTGGGAGTGACTACAATGAGCAGTTCTTC
.,TRBV3-1/TRBV3-2,TRBJ2-7,TRBD2,CASSHSGSAYEQYF,TGTGCCAGCAGCCATAGCGGGAGCGCCTACGAGCAGTACTTC
few,TRBV19,TRBJ2-6,.,CASSLQSSGANVLTF,TGTGCCAGTAGCCTACAGTCCTCTGGGGCCAACGTCCTGACTTTC
.,TRBV27,TRBJ1-2,.,CATRYRDGYTF,TGTGCCACCCGTTACAGGGATGGCTACACCTTC
few,TRBV24-1,TRBJ1-5,.,CATSVYSNQPQHF,TGTGCCACCAGTGTATATAGCAATCAGCCCCAGCATTTT
.,TRBV6-7,TRBJ1-4,.,CASSYPEEGAAANEKLFF,TGTGCCAGCAGTTACCCTGAGGAGGGCGCCGCGGCTAATGAAAAACTGTTTTTT
.,TRBV19,TRBJ2-1,.,CASSSWGRSNEQFF,TGTGCCAGTAGTTCTTGGGGGAGGTCCAATGAGCAGTTCTTC
.,TRBV7-8,TRBJ1-4,TRBD1,CASGSGTGLPNEKLFF,TGTGCCAGCGGCTCCGGGACAGGGCTTCCTAATGAAAAACTGTTTTTT
.,TRBV2,TRBJ2-7,TRBD2,CASSVASGRREQYF,TGTGCCAGCAGTGTGGCTAGCGGGAGGAGGGAGCAGTACTTC
.,TRBV27,TRBJ2-7,.,CASSNLRYEQYF,TGTGCCAGCAGTAATCTTCGCTACGAGCAGTACTTC